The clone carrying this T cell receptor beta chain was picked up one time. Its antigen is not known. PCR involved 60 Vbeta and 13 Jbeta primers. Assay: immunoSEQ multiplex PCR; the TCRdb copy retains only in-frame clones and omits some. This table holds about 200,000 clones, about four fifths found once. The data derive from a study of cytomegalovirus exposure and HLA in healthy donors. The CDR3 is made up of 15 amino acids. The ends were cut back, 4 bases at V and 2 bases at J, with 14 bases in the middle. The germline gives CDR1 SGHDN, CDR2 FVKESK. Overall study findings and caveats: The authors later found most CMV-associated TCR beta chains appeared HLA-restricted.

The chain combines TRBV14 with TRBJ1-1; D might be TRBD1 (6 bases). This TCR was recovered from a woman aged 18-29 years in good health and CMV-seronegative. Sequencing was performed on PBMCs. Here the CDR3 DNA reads TGTGCCAGCAGCCTTCCCGGGACATTTAACACTGAAGCTTTCTTT. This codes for CASSLPGTFNTEAFF.